This T cell receptor beta chain was sequenced during a study of cytomegalovirus exposure and HLA in healthy donors. PCR employed 60 Vbeta and 13 Jbeta primers. The table came from immunoSEQ multiplex PCR; TCRdb's copy has only in-frame clones and leaves some out. The data hold hundreds of thousands of clones, with over 60% observed a single time. About this clone: The antigen is unknown.

Broader study findings: Researchers reported in a later analysis that a missense DCLRE1C variant was tied to TCR beta V- and J-gene trimming. The authors reported that TCR beta sequences could predict HLA-A and HLA-B alleles. These predictions were accurate for most subjects in the first cohort.

Germline CDR1 reads LGHNA; CDR2 reads YSLEER. Trimming pared 0 bases from V and 3 bases from J, leaving 12 bases between. This CDR3 is 15 amino acids long. This sequence was found in a man aged 18 to 30 in good health and CMV-seronegative. This chain joins TRBV4-3 and TRBJ2-7; maybe TRBD1 (6 bases). Material: PBMCs. The CDR3 here is CASSQEVTGNYEQYF. CDR3 sequence (DNA): TGCGCCAGCAGCCAAGAGGTCACAGGGAACTACGAGCAGTACTTC.